This T cell receptor (beta chain) was sequenced for a study of Graves' ophthalmopathy and Graves' hyperthyroidism. V lost 3 bases, J lost 1 base, and 9 bases lay in between. CDR3 size: 14 residues. There are many counts of this clonotype. Scientists amplified the TCR beta CDR3 regions from RNA transcripts. Following a first-round RT-PCR that used HTBI primers, a second-round multiplex PCR was carried out. Using its own MiXCR run on the multiplex PCR reads, TCRdb lists one record per CDR3 protein. The repertoire consists of 350,000 to 400,000 distinct CDR3 sequences, with less than 20% occurring once and the leading ten covering about 7.3%.

The TCR was taken from a woman between 18 and 30 years old with stable Graves' hyperthyroidism. The chain is built from TRBV12-3 or TRBV12-4 and TRBJ1-2; D possibly corresponds to TRBD1 (5 bases). The sample taken for sequencing was peripheral blood. Written as DNA, the CDR3 is TGTGCCAGCAGTTTTGACAGAATTAACTATGGCTACACCTTC. It specifies CASSFDRINYGYTF.